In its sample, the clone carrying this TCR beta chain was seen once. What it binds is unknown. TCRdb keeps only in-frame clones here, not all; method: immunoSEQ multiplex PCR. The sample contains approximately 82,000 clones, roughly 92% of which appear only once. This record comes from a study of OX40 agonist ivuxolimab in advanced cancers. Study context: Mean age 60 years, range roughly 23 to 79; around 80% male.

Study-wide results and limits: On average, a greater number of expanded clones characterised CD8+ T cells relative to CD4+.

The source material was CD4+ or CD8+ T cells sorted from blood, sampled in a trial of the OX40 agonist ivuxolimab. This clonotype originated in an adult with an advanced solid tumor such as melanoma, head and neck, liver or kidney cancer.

This CDR3 reads CSVRTKGYSYNEQFF. The CDR3 nucleotides read TGCAGCGTTCGGACTAAAGGTTATTCCTACAATGAGCAGTTCTTC. The chain employs TRBV29-1 and TRBJ2-1; maybe TRBD2 (6 bases). This CDR3 contains 15 residues. CDR1 and CDR2 (germline): SQVTM, ANQGSEA. With 5 bases removed from V and 1 base from J, the gap between germline ends came to 15 bases.